The clone carrying this T cell receptor (beta chain) was seen a few times. Primers used in a second PCR of roughly 6 to 12 cycles were a sample-barcoded 5' primer and a J-beta primer mix. One entry per CDR3 protein, called by TCRdb with MiXCR from the 5' RACE reads. The sample lists 780,000 or so distinct CDR3 sequences, approximately 25% seen once, with approximately 3.7% in the top ten. The record originates from a study of blood T cells in healthy people across ages. The V segment lost 1 base and the J segment 7 bases; nucleotides outside the gene matches: 8. Germline-derived CDR1 and CDR2 are SGHDN and FVKESK. The CDR3 extends over 15 amino acids. This sample also belongs to another study, concerning T cells of mothers and their children.

Sequenced input: blood. The origin of this receptor is a boy aged 5-17 years in good health. The rearrangement joins TRBV14 to TRBJ2-7, with 9 bases that match TRBD2. CDR3 sequence: CASSQVAGAAGEQYF. The CDR3 region has the DNA TGTGCCAGCAGCCAAGTAGCGGGAGCTGCTGGGGAGCAGTACTTC.